This note documents a single T cell receptor beta chain sequence. This receptor's antigen is unknown. No base quality values were provided; no much bigger clone lies one nucleotide off. These data belong to a study of T cells in Graves' hyperthyroidism and ophthalmopathy (dated by TCRdb to 2018 to 2020). Describing the broader study: To identify TCR V-J signatures that set the groups apart, the researchers used a discovery cohort of 90 to 100 patients, made up of 40 to 45 with Graves' ophthalmopathy and 57 with stable Graves' hyperthyroidism. The study also compared thyroid tissue and blood T-cell repertoires from a handful of Graves' hyperthyroidism patients. For training and testing, the roughly 100 patients in the discovery cohort were randomly divided in a 7:3 ratio. According to the paper, TCR Vbeta CDR3 sequencing was carried out on about 140 peripheral blood samples, which came from fewer than 50 ophthalmopathy, 75 or so hyperthyroidism and approximately 17 progressor patients. Whether ophthalmopathy could be predicted prospectively was tested in an independent validation cohort made up of some 20 hyperthyroidism patients plus 17 patients who later progressed to ophthalmopathy. Following sampling, methimazole starting at 30 mg daily was given to hyperthyroidism patients, and high-dose intravenous methylprednisolone was given to ophthalmopathy patients. On the study overall, not on this receptor specifically: No statistical method was used to fix the sample size in advance, and group allocation was not hidden from the investigators. In validation, progression to ophthalmopathy was predicted by the model with more than 65% sensitivity and around 76% specificity, a median of approximately 6.5 months before onset. In cross-validation, a model built on a 13 V-J signature told ophthalmopathy apart from stable hyperthyroidism with under 90% sensitivity and about 81% specificity, and in testing the same model reached 80%/75%. Most expanded thyroid clonotypes (frequency above 0.001) were also detected in blood, suggesting blood repertoires may reflect thyroid immune responses.

Exclusion was applied to patients with uncontrolled infections, other autoimmune diseases, pregnancy or lactation. Diagnoses were based on clinical symptoms, serum thyroxine and TRAb, thyroid ultrasound and orbital computed tomography. Trizol reagent was used to extract total RNA, and RNA quality was then checked on an Agilent 2100 Bioanalyzer. The TCR beta CDR3 regions were amplified from the RNA transcripts. The first round of RT-PCR for the TCR CDR3 was performed with the HTBI primer set and the Qiagen OneStep RT-PCR kit. The libraries were constructed in a second round of multiplex PCR and then size-selected and purified. Sequencing of the libraries was done on an Illumina HiSeq2000 using paired-end 100 bp reads. Concerning the study's data processing: Raw data were processed with SOAPnuke, discarding reads with adapters, uncalled bases, mean Phred below 15, or no exact constant-primer or identifier match. High-quality paired reads were merged with COPE v1.2.5, and unique nucleotide sequences were defined as clonotypes. MiTCR v1.1 was used to align clonotypes to the IMGT TRBV, TRBD and TRBJ reference segments. The analysis included only V-J combinations with a frequency above 0.0001, which together covered around 99% of the repertoires. A TCS score was defined as the ratio of F50 (clonal expansion) to E x V (chaos), with BLOSUM62-based TCRdist applied between CDR3 peptides within each V-J. Welch's t-statistics and random forest reduced around 520 V-J features to about 12, which were used in a naive Bayes classifier (R e1071). The similarity between thyroid and blood repertoires was quantified using the Morisita-Horn index. TCRdb took the public reads, trimmed them with fastp at Q25, ran MiXCR for clone calling and kept in-frame beta chains. Identical CDR3 proteins give one entry, which carries the most common genes and DNA. TCRdb, not the authors, supplied the V and J calls. The sample contains 490,000 or so distinct CDR3 sequences, around 50% of them found a single time. The ten largest clones capture around two fifths of the sample.

The CDR3 holds 15 amino acids from the cysteine to the phenylalanine. Left in the record is the CDR3 DNA by itself, 45 bases read in frame from the first base. Via the germline V gene (reference sequence), CDR1 is SEHNR and CDR2 FQNEAQ. V is reduced by 5 bases and J by 1 base, leaving a spacing of 15 bases between them. The chain links TRBV7-9 with TRBJ2-7, with a weak D call of TRBD1 (5 bases match). Sequenced input: peripheral blood or thyroid tissue (not recorded which). This TCR was recovered from an adult woman with Graves' disease, either hyperthyroidism or ophthalmopathy (not recorded which). This receptor has the CDR3 CASSPQQGRSYEQYF. The bases read TGTGCCAGCAGCCCCCAGCAGGGAAGGTCCTACGAGCAGTACTTC.